This TCR beta chain was documented in a study of OX40 agonist ivuxolimab in advanced cancers. Turning to the study itself: Patients took ivuxolimab, an agonistic anti-OX40 (CD134) antibody. Patient treatment consisted of intravenous ivuxolimab administration every 2 weeks at 0.01 to 10 mg/kg. Earlier treatment with anti-PD-1, anti-PD-L1 or anti-CTLA-4 was permitted, and over 35% had received some.

Sequencing used immunoSEQ multiplex PCR; TCRdb keeps in-frame clones, though not all of them. The table includes 40,000 to 50,000 clones, around 87% detected once. The CDR3 sequence is 17 residues long. Trimming cost V 8 bases and J 0 bases; bases outside gene matches: 7. Germline V gene sequence: CDR1 MNHEY, CDR2 SMNVEV (reference sequence). Patients were excluded for autoimmune disease history or systemic immunosuppression. The genes are TRBV27 and TRBJ2-6; TRBD1 matches at 10 bases. The TCR originated in an adult with an advanced solid tumor such as melanoma, head and neck, liver or kidney cancer. Sequencing used CD4+ or CD8+ T cells sorted from blood, obtained in a trial of the OX40 agonist ivuxolimab. CDR3 in DNA: TGTGCCAGCGGAAGACAGGGGGCGGACTCTGGGGCCAACGTCCTGACTTTC. This codes for CASGRQGADSGANVLTF.